This TCR beta chain was sequenced for a study of blood T cell repertoires in COVID-19. This clone appeared once. The repertoire was sequenced with immunoSEQ multiplex PCR; TCRdb's copy has only in-frame clones and lacks some. The profile shows 130,000 or so clones, roughly 89% of them singletons. Germline V lookup: CDR1 ENHRY, CDR2 SYGVKD. The ends were cut back, 7 bases at V and 3 bases at J, with 12 bases in the middle. The CDR3 covers 13 residues. This TCR derives from a man in his 60s with COVID-19, enrolled during active disease. The sequencing input was peripheral blood. J is TRBJ1-1 and V is TRBV10-3; D is perhaps TRBD1 (5 bases). The chain's CDR3 is CAINWGFDTEAFF. In DNA, the CDR3 is TGTGCCATCAATTGGGGCTTCGACACTGAAGCTTTCTTT.